This is a list of T cell receptor beta chains from one sample in a study of shared clonotypes between healthy human individuals. Only in-frame clones appear in the TCRdb table, and some are missing; sequencing was by immunoSEQ multiplex PCR. Found here are hundreds of thousands of clones, approximately 73% of them singletons; the top ten hold around 1.7%. The sequenced sample was memory CD4+ T cells sorted from blood. These receptors all come from a woman aged 25 to 39 in good health. The CDR3 runs from the conserved cysteine through the conserved F or W. A D gene is named only where the DNA matches it firmly. Not every row has a clone size; where given, it reads once, few, many or a size class.

J gene,V gene,D gene,clone size,CDR3 DNA,CDR3 protein
TRBJ1-3,TRBV10-3,-,-,TGTGCCATCAGTGAGTCCCAGGGGACTGGAAACACCATATATTTT,CAISESQGTGNTIYF
TRBJ2-1,TRBV5-1,-,-,TGCGCCAGCAGCTTGTCTAGCATGTCCTACAATGAGCAGTTCTTC,CASSLSSMSYNEQFF
TRBJ1-2,TRBV5-8,-,-,TGTGCCAGCAGCTTGGGGTTTTTGGAGAACTATGGCTACACCTTC,CASSLGFLENYGYTF
TRBJ2-1,TRBV5-1,-,few,TGCGCCAGCAGCCTAGCGTCGGGAGCCTACAATGAGCAGTTCTTC,CASSLASGAYNEQFF
TRBJ1-5,TRBV28,-,-,TGTGCCAGTACTATAGCTCCTCAGCCCCAGCATTTT,CASTIAPQPQHF
TRBJ1-4,TRBV15,-,-,TGTGCCACCAGCAGAGATGTGGCCAAGGGCCGGGAAAAACTGTTTTTT,CATSRDVAKGREKLFF
TRBJ2-3,TRBV7-3,-,-,TGTGCCAGCAGCCCCCAAGGTAGAAATACGCAGTATTTT,CASSPQGRNTQYF
TRBJ2-2,TRBV10-3,TRBD2,-,TGTGCCATCAGGGGACTAGCGGGAACCGGGGAGCTGTTTTTT,CAIRGLAGTGELFF
TRBJ2-6,TRBV27,TRBD1,once,TGTGCCAGCAGCCGACAGGGGCCAACCGCTGGGGCCAACGTCCTGACTTTC,CASSRQGPTAGANVLTF
TRBJ1-1,TRBV27,TRBD1,-,TGTGCCAGCAGTCCCGTTTACAGGGGGACAATGAACACTGAAGCTTTCTTT,CASSPVYRGTMNTEAFF
TRBJ2-4,TRBV5-1,TRBD2,-,TGCGCCAGCAGCTTGGGGTGGACTAGCGGGGACATTCAGTACTTC,CASSLGWTSGDIQYF
TRBJ2-7,TRBV5-1,-,-,TGCGCCAGCAGCTTGGACCAGGATCCGACGGCCGGCTACGAGCAGTACTTC,CASSLDQDPTAGYEQYF
TRBJ2-5,TRBV4-1,-,-,TGCGCCAGCAGCCAAGATCGGCGAGGCGGCCAAGAGACCCAGTACTTC,CASSQDRRGGQETQYF
TRBJ1-2,TRBV6-1,TRBD1,-,TGTGCCAGCAGCATACAGGGGGCCCAACACTATGGCTACACCTTC,CASSIQGAQHYGYTF
TRBJ2-1,TRBV5-1,-,-,TGCGCCAGCAGCTTGGGAGTAGCGGATTACAATGAGCAGTTCTTC,CASSLGVADYNEQFF
TRBJ1-2,TRBV28,-,-,TGTGCCAGCTGGACCAAATATGGCTACACCTTC,CASWTKYGYTF
TRBJ2-2,TRBV6-6,-,-,TGTGCCAGCAGTTACTCGGGCAGGGGAAACGGGGAGCTGTTTTTT,CASSYSGRGNGELFF
TRBJ1-2,TRBV29-1,-,-,TGCAGCGTTCGCGTCCAATCAGAGAACTACTATGGCTACACCTTC,CSVRVQSENYYGYTF
TRBJ2-5,TRBV6-5,TRBD2,once,TGTGCCAGCAGTTATCGGGGGGTTGGAGAGACCCAGTACTTC,CASSYRGVGETQYF
TRBJ2-1,TRBV28,TRBD2,-,TGTGCCAGCAGTTTAGGGGGTAGCGGGAGTTACAATGAGCAGTTCTTC,CASSLGGSGSYNEQFF
TRBJ1-5,TRBV5-8,-,-,TGTGCCAGCAGCGCAGACGGCTATAGCAATCAGCCCCAGCATTTT,CASSADGYSNQPQHF
TRBJ2-2,TRBV7-8,TRBD2,few,TGTGCCACGACTTTAGCGGGGGCACTGGCGGGCACCGGGGAGCTGTTTTTT,CATTLAGALAGTGELFF
TRBJ2-5,TRBV11-2,TRBD2,-,TGTGCCAGCAGCTTAGGTCCGACTAGCACTCAAGAGACCCAGTACTTC,CASSLGPTSTQETQYF
TRBJ2-7,TRBV27,-,-,TGTGCCAGCAGTAACCTGGGCTACCCAAAGTACGGCGAGCAGTACTTC,CASSNLGYPKYGEQYF
TRBJ2-1,TRBV7-2,TRBD2,few,TGTGCCAGCAGCTTATCCGGCGGGAGACGCAATGAGCAGTTCTTC,CASSLSGGRRNEQFF